The 20 T cell receptor beta chains below were found in one sample sequenced in a study of blood T cell repertoires in COVID-19. Method: immunoSEQ multiplex PCR; TCRdb's copy keeps in-frame clones and lacks some. Of about 240,000 clones listed, around four fifths were seen once; the top ten hold over 3.5%. The sample taken for sequencing was peripheral blood. The receptors originated from a woman in her seventies with acute or convalescent COVID-19.

The V and J genes are TRBV18 and TRBJ1-4, with TRBD1 matching over 7 bases. The germline CDR1 and CDR2 sequences are KGHSH and LQKENI. The CDR3 is 13 residues long. V lost 5 bases, J lost 6 bases, and 3 bases stayed unmatched. The CDR3 here is CASSRDRDEKLFF. CDR3 DNA: TGTGCCAGCTCAAGAGACAGGGATGAAAAACTGTTTTTT.

The chain recombines TRBV6-2 or TRBV6-3 with TRBJ2-6; D might be TRBD1 (6 bases). The CDR3 has 15 amino acids. The V and J ends lost 4 bases and 2 bases respectively, with 9 bases between them. Germline CDR1 MNHEY, CDR2 SVGEGT. CDR3 region: CASSSSGAGANVLTF. The CDR3 bases are TGTGCCAGCAGTTCCTCAGGGGCTGGGGCCAACGTCCTGACTTTC.

The chain carries TRBV9 and TRBJ1-5, with D unresolved. The ends were cut back, 5 bases at V and 1 base at J, with 16 bases in the middle. The CDR3 runs 16 residues. Per germline, CDR1 SGDLS and CDR2 YYNGEE. The CDR3 bases are TGTGCCAGCAGTCAAGGCGGAGGAAAGAGCAATCAGCCCCAGCATTTT. As protein: CASSQGGGKSNQPQHF.

The chain has TRBV15 and TRBJ1-1; TRBD1 agrees at 10 bases. Germline CDR1 is LNHNV and CDR2 is YYDKDF (reference sequence). Trimming cost V 9 bases and J 6 bases; bases outside gene matches: 10. CDR3 length: 14 residues. CDR3: CATRADRGLPEAFF. The CDR3 DNA sequence: TGTGCCACTAGGGCAGACAGGGGGCTCCCTGAAGCTTTCTTT.

The rearrangement joins TRBV11-2 to TRBJ1-2, with D tentatively TRBD1 (6 bases). This CDR3 is built from 14 residues. The V end lost 3 bases, the J end lost 0 bases, and 8 bases lay between the germline ends. The germline V gene has CDR1 SGHAT and CDR2 FQNNGV. CDR3 loop: CASSLTGTNYGYTF. The DNA of the CDR3 is TGTGCCAGCAGCTTGACAGGCACTAACTATGGCTACACCTTC.

This chain uses TRBV28 with TRBJ1-5; TRBD1 matches 8 bases. The CDR3 is 15 amino acids. V lost 6 bases and J lost 2; bases outside the gene matches: 6. The germline gives CDR1 MDHEN, CDR2 SYDVKM. CDR3 residues: CASSSQGAGNQPQHF. CDR3 DNA sequence: TGTGCCAGCAGCTCCCAGGGGGCGGGCAATCAGCCCCAGCATTTT.

The chain uses TRBV4-2 and TRBJ2-7, with D perhaps matching TRBD1 (5 bases). Trimming took 1 base from V and 2 from J, leaving 12 bases between them. CDR3 length: 15 residues. Germline V gene lookup returns CDR1 LGHNA and CDR2 YNFKEQ. The CDR3 nucleotides read TGTGCCAGCAGCCAAGGCCTAGAGGACACCTACGAGCAGTACTTC. It translates to CASSQGLEDTYEQYF.

This clone was detected only once. The V call is TRBV28, the J call TRBJ1-1, with 7 nucleotides matching TRBD1. With 6 bases clipped from V and 4 bases from J, the junction kept 8 bases outside the gene matches. The CDR3 spans 14 residues. Looked up from germline, CDR1 is MDHEN and CDR2 is SYDVKM. CDR3 residues: CASRGPTGATEAFF. The CDR3, as DNA: TGTGCCAGCAGGGGCCCTACAGGGGCCACTGAAGCTTTCTTT.

The chain carries TRBV7-2 and TRBJ1-2; 7 bases agree with TRBD1. In germline, CDR1 is SGHTA, CDR2 FQGNSA. J lost 3 bases, V lost 0 bases, and 4 bases had no gene match. The CDR3 spans 15 residues. The CDR3 protein is CASSLAPGQHYGYTF. The DNA of the CDR3 is TGTGCCAGCAGCTTAGCCCCGGGACAGCACTATGGCTACACCTTC.

CDR3 sequence reads: CASSFDRNSHLHF. The DNA for the CDR3 is TGTGCCAGCAGCTTTGACCGGAACAGTCACCTCCACTTT. The rearrangement joins TRBV7-2 to TRBJ1-6; D is uncertain. In germline, CDR1 is SGHTA, CDR2 FQGNSA. V gave up 3 bases and J gave up 15 bases, with 15 bases separating them. The CDR3 loop spans 13 amino acids.

The rearrangement joins TRBV19 to TRBJ1-5; a possible D gene is TRBD1 (6 bases). From germline, CDR1 is LNHDA and CDR2 SQIVND (reference sequence). The CDR3 is 15 amino acids. With 2 bases removed from V and 6 bases from J, the gap between germline ends came to 14 bases. In DNA form, the CDR3 reads TGTGCCAGTAGTATAAGACAGGCGGGGGGTCAGCCCCAGCATTTT. This codes for CASSIRQAGGQPQHF.

The table lists this clone with a few counts. The chain links TRBV11-2 to TRBJ2-7, with 9 bases identical to TRBD1. The V segment lost 6 bases and the J segment 2 bases; nucleotides outside the gene matches: 5. Looked up from germline, CDR1 is SGHAT and CDR2 is FQNNGV. This CDR3 contains 14 residues. CDR3 residues: CASSPTGGAYEQYF. The CDR3, as DNA: TGTGCCAGCAGTCCGACAGGGGGTGCCTACGAGCAGTACTTC. Combining the CDR3 with reference TRBV11-2 and TRBJ2-7 gives the whole variable domain EAGVAQSPRYKIIEKRQSVAFWCNPISGHATLYWYQQILGQGPKLLIQFQNNGVVDDSQLPKDRFSAERLKGVDSTLKIQPAKLEDSAVYLCASSPTGGAYEQYFGPGTRLTVT.

This chain uses TRBV5-4 with TRBJ1-3; TRBD1 might be the D (5 bases). CDR1 and CDR2 (germline): SGHNT, YYREEE (reference sequence). The CDR3 sequence is 13 residues long. V was cut by 2 bases and J by 4 bases, with 7 bases left in between. CDR3 DNA sequence: TGTGCCAGCAGCTTATCAGGGGGAAACACCATATATTTT. Protein: CASSLSGGNTIYF.

The CDR3 bases are TGTGCCATCAGTGATCAACTCATCTATGGCTACACCTTC. Translated: CAISDQLIYGYTF. The chain uses TRBV10-3 and TRBJ1-2; D not resolved. V was trimmed by 3 bases and J by 4 bases, leaving 9 bases between them. This CDR3 region has 13 residues. The germline V gene encodes CDR1 ENHRY and CDR2 SYGVKD.

This sequence joins TRBV19 and TRBJ1-5; D may be TRBD1 (5 bases). Trimming left V 3 bases short and J 7 bases short, with 13 bases between. The CDR3 has 14 amino acids. Germline V CDR1 and CDR2: LNHDA, SQIVND (reference sequence). The CDR3 region has the DNA TGTGCCAGTAGTATCGGCAGGGCCGCGCAGCCCCAGCATTTT. Amino acid sequence: CASSIGRAAQPQHF. Based on the CDR3 plus reference TRBV19 and TRBJ1-5, the full variable domain is DGGITQSPKYLFRKEGQNVTLSCEQNLNHDAMYWYRQDPGQGLRLIYYSQIVNDFQKGDIAEGYSVSREKKESFPLTVTSAQKNPTAFYLCASSIGRAAQPQHFGDGTRLSIL.

CDR3 bases: TGTGCCAGCAGTGGGACAGGGGGATTGGCTGAAGCTTTCTTT. Amino acid sequence: CASSGTGGLAEAFF. V and J are TRBV28 and TRBJ1-1; 11 positions agree with TRBD1. The CDR3 spans 14 residues. V lost 5 bases and J lost 6; bases outside the gene matches: 5. Germline V gene sequence: CDR1 MDHEN, CDR2 SYDVKM.

This clone was seen a few times. This chain uses TRBV14 with TRBJ1-2; D is undetermined. CDR3 length: 16 residues. The V end lost 1 base, the J end lost 4 bases, and 16 bases lay between the germline ends. Germline values: CDR1 SGHDN, CDR2 FVKESK. The CDR3 loop is CASSQGAGRVGYGYTF. CDR3 DNA: TGTGCCAGCAGCCAAGGCGCGGGGAGAGTCGGCTATGGCTACACCTTC.

The V and J genes are TRBV29-1 and TRBJ1-4; 8 bases agree with TRBD1. V trimming: 8 bases; J trimming: 0 bases; junction bases outside the gene matches: 8. Germline V gene sequence: CDR1 SQVTM, CDR2 ANQGSEA. This CDR3 contains 15 residues. As DNA, the CDR3 is TGCAGCACGCGACAGGGGAGCTCAACTAATGAAAAACTGTTTTTT. This translates into CSTRQGSSTNEKLFF.

V usage is TRBV4-3 and J usage is TRBJ1-2; TRBD1 matches at 8 bases. V lost 1 base to trimming and J lost 7 bases; unmatched junction nucleotides: 5. Looked up from germline, CDR1 is LGHNA and CDR2 is YSLEER. The CDR3 runs to 14 residues. CDR3 region: CASSQGTGGFGYTF. The DNA for the CDR3 is TGCGCCAGCAGCCAAGGAACAGGGGGGTTTGGCTACACCTTC.

On this clone: The germline gene is not matched at one end of the junction; a read error may be the cause. The chain employs TRBV7-9 and TRBJ1-6; D might be TRBD1 (5 bases). The germline V gene encodes CDR1 SEHNR and CDR2 FQNEAQ (reference sequence). The CDR3 is 12 residues long. The CDR3 coding sequence is TGTGCCAGCAGCTACCTAGACAGCCCAGCACTCTTT. Protein product: CASSYLDSPALF.